Below are 21 T cell receptor beta chains sequenced from a single sample in a study of T cell repertoires in breast cancer. The expanded emulsion RT-PCR method captured paired alpha and beta chains from CD8+ T cells. Blocking oligonucleotides added to a second nested PCR suppressed unpaired genes. TCRdb redid the calling of the emulsion pairing reads with MiXCR, one entry per CDR3 protein. The sample records approximately 37,000 distinct CDR3 sequences, 45% to 55% being singletons. The sample comprised CD8+ T cells. Receptors were obtained from a pool of human donors with breast cancer or a healthy control (not recorded which).

The chain carries TRBV6-5 and TRBJ1-2, with a weak D call TRBD1 (5 bases). The V end lost 2 bases, the J end lost 6 bases, and 7 bases lay between the germline ends. In germline, CDR1 is MNHEY, CDR2 SVGAGI. This CDR3 region has 12 residues. The CDR3 here is CASSYRGNGYTF. In nucleotides, the CDR3 is TGTGCCAGCAGTTACAGGGGAAATGGCTACACCTTC.

The chain combines TRBV20-1 with TRBJ1-4; no clear D gene. Trimming took 1 base from V and 5 from J, leaving 5 bases between them. The germline V gene encodes CDR1 DFQATT and CDR2 SNEGSKA (reference sequence). This CDR3 has 12 residues. The CDR3 loop reads CSARGLNEKLFF. The CDR3 DNA reads TGCAGTGCTAGAGGTCTCAATGAAAAACTGTTTTTT.

V gene TRBV30 combines with J gene TRBJ1-2; 7 positions agree with TRBD1. CDR1 is GTSNPN, CDR2 SVGIG, per germline (reference sequence). The V and J ends lost 2 bases and 2 bases, in that order; junction bases with no gene match: 8. The CDR3 loop spans 15 amino acids. CDR3 amino acids: CAWSPGTVANYGYTF. CDR3 nucleotides: TGTGCCTGGAGTCCGGGGACAGTCGCGAACTATGGCTACACCTTC.

Concerning this clonotype: Because it lacks the conserved phenylalanine or tryptophan at the end, this CDR3 is likely a read error. V usage is TRBV27 and J usage is TRBJ1-1; D possibly corresponds to TRBD1 (5 bases). This CDR3 comprises 14 residues. Germline lookup yields CDR1 MNHEY and CDR2 SMNVEV (reference sequence). Trimming left V 6 bases short and J 0 bases short, with 11 bases between. The CDR3 DNA reads as TGTGCCAGCAGGAGACAGCCGCTGAACACTGAAGCTTTCTCT. Translating it yields CASRRQPLNTEAFS.

The chain carries TRBV20-1 and TRBJ2-7; 8 bases agree with TRBD2. The CDR3 runs to 15 residues. Per germline, CDR1 DFQATT and CDR2 SNEGSKA (reference sequence). Unmatched junction bases numbered 7, after V lost 1 base and J lost 2 bases. The CDR3: CSARGQREGAYEQYF. CDR3 bases: TGCAGTGCTAGAGGACAACGGGAGGGCGCCTACGAGCAGTACTTC.

This clonotype was recorded a few times. The chain links TRBV15 to TRBJ1-4; D remains ambiguous. The CDR3 length is 15 residues. The germline V and J ends were trimmed by 6 bases and 8 bases, with 19 bases remaining between them. Germline V lookup: CDR1 LNHNV, CDR2 YYDKDF (reference sequence). In DNA form, the CDR3 reads TGTGCCACCAGTCGGCGGACGCACATGACGGAAAAACTGTTTTTT. It codes for CATSRRTHMTEKLFF. Filled out from reference TRBV15 and TRBJ1-4, the complete variable domain reads DAMVIQNPRYQVTQFGKPVTLSCSQTLNHNVMYWYQQKSSQAPKLLFHYYDKDFNNEADTPDNFQSRRPNTSFCFLDIRSPGLGDTAMYLCATSRRTHMTEKLFFGSGTQLSVL.

V and J are TRBV18 and TRBJ2-7; D is undetermined. Per germline, CDR1 KGHSH and CDR2 LQKENI. The V end lost 2 bases, the J end lost 4 bases, and 6 bases lay between the germline ends. The CDR3 spans 12 residues. The CDR3: CASSPAGYEQYF. CDR3 DNA sequence: TGTGCCAGCTCACCAGCCGGGTACGAGCAGTACTTC.

The chain uses TRBV6-2 or TRBV6-3 and TRBJ1-1, with unresolved D. The V gene lost 6 bases and the J gene lost 1 base, with 9 bases spanning the gap. Germline values: CDR1 MNHEY, CDR2 SVGEGT. The CDR3 consists of 13 residues. DNA of the CDR3: TGTGCCAGCAGCGCTAAGGGGAACACTGAAGCTTTCTTT. This encodes CASSAKGNTEAFF.

This clonotype has a handful of counts. V and J are TRBV6-5 and TRBJ2-5, with D perhaps matching TRBD1 (5 bases). V was pared by 5 bases and J by 3 bases, with 10 bases between. The CDR3 loop spans 13 amino acids. Germline loops: CDR1 MNHEY, CDR2 SVGAGI. The CDR3 DNA is TGTGCCAGCAGTCCACAGGTGAAAGAGACCCAGTACTTC. It yields the protein CASSPQVKETQYF.

This sequence joins TRBV20-1 and TRBJ1-4, with 7 bases aligning to TRBD1. Germline CDR1 reads DFQATT; CDR2 reads SNEGSKA (reference sequence). The CDR3 has 13 amino acids. V lost 5 bases and J lost 7; bases outside the gene matches: 7. CDR3 coding DNA: TGCAGTGCTCTCAGGGGGGCGAGTGAAAAACTGTTTTTT. It yields the protein CSALRGASEKLFF.

CDR3 coding DNA: TGTGCCAGCAGCCAAGGGGCCGCCCTCACCAGTCGGAATTCACCCCTCCACTTT. It yields the protein CASSQGAALTSRNSPLHF. The genes are TRBV3-1 and TRBJ1-6; the D is unclear. Between the trimmed V and J ends, which lost 1 base and 7 bases, there was a span of 20 bases. The CDR3 extends over 18 amino acids. The V gene's germline CDR1 is LGHDT and CDR2 YNNKEL (reference sequence).

This clonotype came up a few times. J is TRBJ1-4 and V is TRBV28; D might be TRBD1 (5 bases). The CDR3 extends over 15 amino acids. CDR1 and CDR2 (germline): MDHEN, SYDVKM. The V end lost 4 bases, the J end lost 5 bases, and 14 bases lay between the germline ends. CDR3 amino acids: CASSSSGAPNEKLFF. The CDR3 DNA reads as TGTGCCAGCAGTTCTTCCGGGGCACCGAATGAAAAACTGTTTTTT. The whole variable domain, remainder taken from reference TRBV28 and TRBJ1-4, is DVKVTQSSRYLVKRTGEKVFLECVQDMDHENMFWYRQDPGLGLRLIYFSYDVKMKEKGDIPEGYSVSREKKERFSLILESASTNQTSMYLCASSSSGAPNEKLFFGSGTQLSVL.

There are a few counts of this clonotype. The chain employs TRBV6-1 and TRBJ1-2, with a tentative D call TRBD1 (5 bases). There are 14 residues in the CDR3. The germline V gene encodes CDR1 MNHNS and CDR2 SASEGT. The germline V and J ends were trimmed by 4 bases and 3 bases, with 12 bases remaining between them. CDR3 nucleotide sequence: TGTGCCAGCAGTGTTTCCGGACAAGACTATGGCTACACCTTC. Its protein is CASSVSGQDYGYTF.

This clonotype was seen more than once but under ten times. The chain employs TRBV15 and TRBJ1-3; tentative D call: TRBD1 (6 bases). This CDR3 comprises 17 residues. The germline V gene encodes CDR1 LNHNV and CDR2 YYDKDF (reference sequence). Trimming pared 0 bases from V and 4 bases from J, leaving 16 bases between. The CDR3 reads CATSRDAGTGPGNTIYF. In DNA form, the CDR3 reads TGTGCCACCAGCAGAGACGCCGGAACAGGGCCCGGAAACACCATATATTTT. Using reference TRBV15 and TRBJ1-3 for the parts outside the CDR3, the full variable domain is DAMVIQNPRYQVTQFGKPVTLSCSQTLNHNVMYWYQQKSSQAPKLLFHYYDKDFNNEADTPDNFQSRRPNTSFCFLDIRSPGLGDTAMYLCATSRDAGTGPGNTIYFGEGSWLTVV.

The chain combines TRBV5-1 with TRBJ2-7; 8 nucleotides line up with TRBD1. The germline V gene has CDR1 SGHRS and CDR2 YFSETQ. CDR3 size: 15 residues. V gave up 4 bases and J gave up 0 bases; unmatched junction bases: 6. Here the CDR3 reads CASSVQGDLSYEQYF. The CDR3 nucleotides are TGCGCCAGCAGCGTACAGGGGGACCTCTCCTACGAGCAGTACTTC. The whole variable domain, filled in from reference TRBV5-1 and TRBJ2-7, reads KAGVTQTPRYLIKTRGQQVTLSCSPISGHRSVSWYQQTPGQGLQFLFEYFSETQRNKGNFPGRFSGRQFSNSRSEMNVSTLELGDSALYLCASSVQGDLSYEQYFGPGTRLTVT.

This clonotype was seen a handful of times. This chain links TRBV2 with TRBJ1-1; no firm D call. V lost 10 bases to trimming and J lost 1 base, with 10 bases between them. The CDR3 spans 12 residues. Germline V lookup: CDR1 SNHLY, CDR2 FYNNEI. Here the CDR3 reads CATGSWNTEAFF. CDR3 bases: TGTGCCACCGGTAGCTGGAACACTGAAGCTTTCTTT.

This clonotype was found once. This clone may be a read error of a much larger clone one base away. The CDR3 ends on some other residue instead of the conserved phenylalanine or tryptophan, so this is likely a read error. The chain links TRBV7-2 to TRBJ2-7, with 14 bases aligning to TRBD2. CDR3 length: 19 amino acids. Germline assignment: CDR1 SGHTA and CDR2 FQGNSA. V trimming: 0 bases; J trimming: 5 bases; junction bases outside the gene matches: 12. CDR3 coding DNA: TGTGCCAGCAGCTTAGCGGCGCAAAGACTAGCGGGGGGGAAGAACGAGCAGTACCTC. Amino acid sequence: CASSLAAQRLAGGKNEQYL.

V is TRBV19 and J is TRBJ2-3, with 13 positions matching TRBD2. CDR3 size: 19 residues. CDR1 and CDR2 (germline): LNHDA, SQIVND (reference sequence). Trimming took 2 bases from V and 1 from J; bases not matched to a gene: 9. For the CDR3, the DNA is TGTGCCAGTAGTATACGTCTTGGACTAGCGGGAGTTGGCACAGATACGCAGTATTTT. This translates into CASSIRLGLAGVGTDTQYF. The full variable domain, rest sourced from reference TRBV19 and TRBJ2-3, is DGGITQSPKYLFRKEGQNVTLSCEQNLNHDAMYWYRQDPGQGLRLIYYSQIVNDFQKGDIAEGYSVSREKKESFPLTVTSAQKNPTAFYLCASSIRLGLAGVGTDTQYFGPGTRLTVL.

This clonotype occurred many times. The CDR3 is CASSLGTGQYF. The CDR3 coding sequence is TGTGCCAGCAGCTTAGGGACCGGGCAGTACTTC. The chain carries TRBV7-6 and TRBJ2-7; no firm D call. CDR3 length: 11 residues. Per the germline V gene, CDR1 is SGHVS and CDR2 is FNYEAQ. The ends were cut back, 1 base at V and 9 bases at J, with 7 bases in the middle.

Points on this clonotype: Given a much more abundant clone one base away, this may be a read error. V is TRBV28 and J is TRBJ1-1, with a weak D call TRBD1 (5 bases). Germline V CDR1 and CDR2: MDHEN, SYDVKM. This CDR3 has 10 residues. V was shortened by 10 bases and J by 11 bases, with 14 bases between the two germline ends. CDR3 sequence: CATVGGVAFF. The CDR3 DNA reads as TGTGCCACCGTCGGGGGGGTCGCTTTCTTT.

This clonotype was picked up a small number of times. The CDR3 nucleotides read TGTGCCAGCAGCTCCCTGGACAGGCAAGAGACCCAGTACTTC. Its protein product is CASSSLDRQETQYF. The V call is TRBV7-2, the J call TRBJ2-5, with 7 bases matching TRBD1. The germline gives CDR1 SGHTA, CDR2 FQGNSA. CDR3 length equals 14 residues. V shed 4 bases and J 2 bases; nucleotides not matched to a gene: 4. The full variable domain, in which reference TRBV7-2 and TRBJ2-5 provide the parts outside the CDR3, is GAGVSQSPSNKVTEKGKDVELRCDPISGHTALYWYRQSLGQGLEFLIYFQGNSAPDKSGLPSDRFSAERTGGSVSTLTIQRTQQEDSAVYLCASSSLDRQETQYFGPGTRLLVL.